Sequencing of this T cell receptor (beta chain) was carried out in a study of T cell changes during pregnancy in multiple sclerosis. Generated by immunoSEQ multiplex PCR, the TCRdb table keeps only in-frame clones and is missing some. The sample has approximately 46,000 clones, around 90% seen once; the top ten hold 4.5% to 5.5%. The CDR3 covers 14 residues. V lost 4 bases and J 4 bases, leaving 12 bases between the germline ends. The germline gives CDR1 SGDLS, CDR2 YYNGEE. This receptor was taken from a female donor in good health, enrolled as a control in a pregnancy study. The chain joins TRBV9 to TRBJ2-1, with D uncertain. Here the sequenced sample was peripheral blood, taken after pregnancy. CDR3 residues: CASSPRWRYNEQFF. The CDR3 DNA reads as TGTGCCAGCAGCCCCCGTTGGAGATACAATGAGCAGTTCTTC.